The 30 T cell receptor beta chains reported below all come from one sample, sequenced in a study of a mutant IDH1 vaccine in newly diagnosed glioma. Documented time point: week 47, end of study. With topical imiquimod, each dose of the vaccine consisted of 300 ug of mutant IDH1 20-mer peptide. Assay used: immunoSEQ multiplex PCR; TCRdb lists only in-frame clones, some missing. The table lists approximately 100,000 clones, nearly 90% of them singletons, with over 0.7% in the top ten. The antigens these receptors bind are not known. The sample consisted of PBMCs, taken from a glioma patient whose treatment included an IDH1 peptide vaccine. Receptors were obtained from a woman aged 45-65 years with glioma.

The chain employs TRBV28 and TRBJ2-7, with D possibly being TRBD1 (6 bases). V dropped 7 bases and J dropped 5 bases, with 18 bases sitting between them. The CDR3 totals 14 residues. Germline-derived CDR1 and CDR2 are MDHEN and SYDVKM. The CDR3 spells CASTNLYRVHEQYF. In DNA, the CDR3 is TGTGCCAGCACGAACTTATACAGGGTTCACGAGCAGTACTTC.

The sample holds a few counts of this clone. The chain carries TRBV5-1 and TRBJ1-1; no definite D call. Between the trimmed V and J ends, which lost 4 bases and 1 base, there was a span of 8 bases. CDR3 size: 13 residues. Germline CDR1 reads SGHRS; CDR2 reads YFSETQ. This CDR3 reads CASSGVPNTEAFF. DNA for the CDR3: TGCGCCAGCAGCGGAGTGCCGAACACTGAAGCTTTCTTT.

The gene calls are TRBV7-3 and TRBJ2-1; TRBD2 matches 13 bases. After removal of 2 bases from V and 7 bases from J, the junction contained 2 bases not matched to a gene. The CDR3 extends over 15 amino acids. Looked up from germline, CDR1 is SGHTA and CDR2 is FQGTGA. CDR3 bases: TGTGCCAGCAGCTTATGGACTAGCGGGAGAAATGAGCAGTTCTTC. It encodes CASSLWTSGRNEQFF.

The rearrangement uses TRBV5-4 and TRBJ2-5; 7 bases agree with TRBD2. V lost 2 bases, J lost 5 bases, and 12 bases stayed unmatched. CDR1 and CDR2 (germline): SGHNT, YYREEE (reference sequence). This CDR3 has 16 residues. The CDR3 spells CASSFGAILATETQYF. The CDR3 DNA is TGTGCCAGCAGCTTCGGCGCTATACTAGCGACGGAGACCCAGTACTTC.

V and J are TRBV4-2 and TRBJ1-2, with a possible D match to TRBD1 (5 bases). Trimming cost V 0 bases and J 2 bases, with 13 bases left between them. CDR3 length: 16 amino acids. Germline V gene sequence: CDR1 LGHNA, CDR2 YNFKEQ. CDR3 bases: TGTGCCAGCAGCCAAGATTCTGGGCAGGGCAACTATGGCTACACCTTC. It codes for CASSQDSGQGNYGYTF.

The chain carries TRBV5-1 and TRBJ2-1; maybe TRBD1 (6 bases). Per the germline V gene, CDR1 is SGHRS and CDR2 is YFSETQ. This CDR3 contains 14 residues. Trimming cost V 2 bases and J 9 bases, with 15 bases left between them. The CDR3 sequence is CASSFGQGSGEQFF. In DNA, the CDR3 is TGCGCCAGCAGCTTTGGCCAGGGGAGTGGTGAGCAGTTCTTC. Variable domain in full (rest from reference TRBV5-1 and TRBJ2-1): KAGVTQTPRYLIKTRGQQVTLSCSPISGHRSVSWYQQTPGQGLQFLFEYFSETQRNKGNFPGRFSGRQFSNSRSEMNVSTLELGDSALYLCASSFGQGSGEQFFGPGTRLTVL.

The rearrangement uses TRBV28 and TRBJ1-4; D is ambiguous. V lost 2 bases to trimming and J lost 1 base, with 11 bases between them. The germline CDR1 and CDR2 sequences are MDHEN and SYDVKM. The CDR3 is 16 residues long. CDR3 nucleotides: TGTGCCAGCAGTTTAGAGGCAGACGGAACTAATGAAAAACTGTTTTTT. Translated: CASSLEADGTNEKLFF.

This sequence joins TRBV19 and TRBJ2-1; D might be TRBD1 or TRBD2, each matching 5 bases. CDR1 LNHDA and CDR2 SQIVND come from the germline V gene (reference sequence). This CDR3 contains 17 residues. V lost 2 bases and J 0 bases, leaving 14 bases between the germline ends. The CDR3 sequence is CASSIRGAGSSYNEQFF. In DNA, the CDR3 is TGTGCCAGTAGTATAAGGGGCGCAGGGAGCTCCTACAATGAGCAGTTCTTC.

The genes are TRBV27 and TRBJ1-2; the D gene is possibly TRBD1 (5 bases). Germline CDR1 and CDR2: MNHEY and SMNVEV (reference sequence). There are 15 residues in the CDR3. Trimming took 5 bases from V and 4 from J, leaving 17 bases between them. The CDR3 spells CASSPRLGTVYGYTF. CDR3 coding DNA: TGTGCCAGCAGTCCGCGACTCGGGACGGTCTATGGCTACACCTTC.

The rearrangement links TRBV4-2 to TRBJ2-7; D gene unclear. This CDR3 contains 14 residues. V was shortened by 0 bases and J by 3 bases, with 9 bases between the two germline ends. CDR1 is LGHNA and CDR2 is YNFKEQ in the germline V gene. The CDR3 region is CASSQEKRSYEQYF. Written as DNA, the CDR3 is TGTGCCAGCAGCCAAGAGAAACGGAGCTACGAGCAGTACTTC.

The CDR3 DNA reads as TGCGCCAGCAGCTTGGGAGACAGGGGCTACGAGCAGTACTTC. Amino acids: CASSLGDRGYEQYF. This chain uses TRBV5-1 with TRBJ2-5, with TRBD1 matching 8 bases. The J call may be in error: the DNA end matches TRBJ2-7 better. Germline CDR1 is SGHRS and CDR2 is YFSETQ. CDR3 size: 14 residues.

This chain links TRBV7-3 with TRBJ2-1; 8 bases match TRBD1. The germline CDR1 and CDR2 sequences are SGHTA and FQGTGA. This CDR3 is built from 17 residues. Unmatched junction bases numbered 13, after V lost 0 bases and J lost 9 bases. CDR3 bases: TGTGCCAGCAGCTTAACGGCCTCCGGGACAGGCCAAAGTGAGCAGTTCTTC. It yields the protein CASSLTASGTGQSEQFF.

The rearrangement joins TRBV10-3 to TRBJ2-2; D uncertain. This CDR3 is 12 amino acids long. Germline V lookup: CDR1 ENHRY, CDR2 SYGVKD. V was cut by 8 bases and J by 2 bases, with 6 bases left in between. CDR3 residues: CAIGDNTGELFF. The CDR3 DNA reads as TGTGCCATCGGAGACAACACCGGGGAGCTGTTTTTT.

This chain uses TRBV4-1 with TRBJ2-1; 9 bases are a match to TRBD1. This CDR3 has 15 amino acids. Germline-derived CDR1 and CDR2 are MGHRA and YSYEKL. Trimming removed 5 bases from V and 3 bases from J; junction bases left unmatched: 5. DNA of the CDR3: TGCGCCAGCAGCTTACAGGGGGCTGACTACAATGAGCAGTTCTTC. It translates to CASSLQGADYNEQFF.

The chain employs TRBV6-6 and TRBJ1-5, with TRBD1 identical over 11 bases. There are 16 residues in the CDR3. V was pared by 5 bases and J by 1 base, with 4 bases of the junction left unmatched. Germline V CDR1 and CDR2: MNHNY, SVGAGI (reference sequence). The CDR3 nucleotides read TGTGCCAGCAGTCAACGGGACAGGGGGAGCAATCAGCCCCAGCATTTT. Translation gives CASSQRDRGSNQPQHF.

The V gene is TRBV27, the J gene TRBJ2-5, with TRBD1 matching over 7 bases. This CDR3 contains 17 residues. Trimming at V came to 3 bases and at J to 7 bases, leaving 17 bases not matched to a gene. Germline assignment: CDR1 MNHEY and CDR2 SMNVEV (reference sequence). The chain's CDR3 is CASSFFYTGTDLGTQYF. In DNA, the CDR3 is TGTGCCAGCAGTTTCTTTTACACCGGGACAGACCTAGGGACCCAGTACTTC.

The genes are TRBV10-1 and TRBJ1-1; a possible D gene is TRBD1 (5 bases). V lost 0 bases and J 1 base, leaving 9 bases between the germline ends. Germline-derived CDR1 and CDR2 are WNHNN and SYGVQD (reference sequence). This CDR3 contains 15 residues. The CDR3 coding sequence is TGCGCCAGCAGTGAGTCGACAGCAGGGAACACTGAAGCTTTCTTT. Translation gives CASSESTAGNTEAFF.

This CDR3 is CSVGRLGFGYTF. The CDR3 DNA sequence: TGCAGCGTTGGGCGCCTTGGTTTTGGCTACACCTTC. The V call is TRBV29-1, the J call TRBJ1-2; D is undetermined. The CDR3 consists of 12 residues. V was shortened by 4 bases and J by 7 bases, with 13 bases between the two germline ends. CDR1 SQVTM and CDR2 ANQGSEA come from the germline V gene.

This clone was recorded only once. The chain couples TRBV10-3 to TRBJ2-3, with 7 bases fitting TRBD1. Germline V gene data show CDR1 as ENHRY and CDR2 as SYGVKD. The length of the CDR3 is 16 residues. V shed 6 bases, J shed 3 bases, and the junction held 12 bases outside the gene matches. The CDR3 nucleotides read TGTGCCATCAGCCCACAGGGGCCGTCTCGGACAGATACGCAGTATTTT. Translated, it gives CAISPQGPSRTDTQYF.

The chain carries TRBV28 and TRBJ2-1; the D gene is possibly TRBD2 (6 bases). The germline gives CDR1 MDHEN, CDR2 SYDVKM. The CDR3 runs to 14 residues. Deletions cut 4 bases from V and 2 bases from J, with 9 bases between. In DNA, the CDR3 is TGTGCCAGCAGTTCAGGAGGGCCCTACAATGAGCAGTTCTTC. Translation: CASSSGGPYNEQFF. Combining the CDR3 with reference TRBV28 and TRBJ2-1 gives the whole variable domain DVKVTQSSRYLVKRTGEKVFLECVQDMDHENMFWYRQDPGLGLRLIYFSYDVKMKEKGDIPEGYSVSREKKERFSLILESASTNQTSMYLCASSSGGPYNEQFFGPGTRLTVL.

The V call is TRBV5-1, the J call TRBJ2-7, with D perhaps matching TRBD2 (6 bases). In germline, CDR1 is SGHRS, CDR2 YFSETQ. The CDR3 is 13 amino acids. V was pared by 9 bases and J by 1 base, with 14 bases between. Here the CDR3 reads CATSRGTSYEQYF. The CDR3 DNA reads as TGCGCCACTTCCCGGGGGACTTCCTACGAGCAGTACTTC.

This clone was observed once. This rearrangement joins TRBV30 to TRBJ1-6; D is unresolved. This CDR3 has 12 residues. V lost 2 bases and J lost 10, with 9 bases in between. Germline V gene sequence: CDR1 GTSNPN, CDR2 SVGIG (reference sequence). CDR3 bases: TGTGCCTGGAGTCGGACCCAATCACCCCTCCACTTT. Translating it yields CAWSRTQSPLHF.

The J gene is TRBJ2-1, the V gene TRBV6-5; weak D call: TRBD2 (6 bases). V lost 0 bases and J 9 bases, leaving 12 bases between the germline ends. The CDR3 has 14 residues. Germline loops: CDR1 MNHEY, CDR2 SVGAGI. In nucleotides, the CDR3 is TGTGCCAGCAGTTACTCGGAGGGAGGTCGTGAGCAGTTCTTC. This gives the protein CASSYSEGGREQFF.

Details on this clone: No conserved phenylalanine or tryptophan ends this CDR3, so it is likely a read error. The J gene is TRBJ2-7, the V gene TRBV6-1; a possible D gene is TRBD2 (7 bases). V was cut by 2 bases and J by 6 bases, with 14 bases left in between. The CDR3 is made up of 14 amino acids. CDR1 is MNHNS, CDR2 SASEGT, per germline. The CDR3 reads CASSERRGGGEQYL. The CDR3 DNA reads TGTGCCAGCAGTGAAAGGCGGGGAGGGGGCGAGCAGTACCTC.

This clone has just a few counts. J is TRBJ1-4 and V is TRBV6-1; D is ambiguous. The germline V and J ends were trimmed by 5 bases and 7 bases, with 14 bases remaining between them. CDR3 size: 14 residues. Per germline, CDR1 MNHNS and CDR2 SASEGT. CDR3 in amino acids: CASSTIQESEKLFF. In DNA, the CDR3 is TGTGCCAGCAGTACCATCCAGGAATCTGAAAAACTGTTTTTT.

This clone has a handful of counts. This rearrangement joins TRBV15 to TRBJ2-7; D tentatively reads TRBD1 or TRBD2 (6 bases each). Germline lookup yields CDR1 LNHNV and CDR2 YYDKDF (reference sequence). The CDR3 spans 15 residues. Trimming stripped 5 bases from V and 7 bases from J, with 21 bases between. The CDR3 reads CATSRMEGGRTEQYF. The CDR3 nucleotides read TGTGCCACCAGCCGCATGGAGGGGGGCCGTACGGAGCAGTACTTC.

V and J are TRBV30 and TRBJ2-5; D possibly uses TRBD1 or TRBD2 (5 bases each). The V end was cut by 1 base, the J end by 5 bases, with 20 bases between. Germline CDR1 reads GTSNPN; CDR2 reads SVGIG (reference sequence). The CDR3 has 16 residues. The CDR3 nucleotides are TGTGCCTGGAGTGGGGACCGGGACCTGTGGGGGGAGACCCAGTACTTC. Translating it yields CAWSGDRDLWGETQYF.

The V and J genes are TRBV28 and TRBJ2-7; a weak D match, TRBD2 (5 bases). Trimming cost V 6 bases and J 4 bases, with 10 bases left between them. In germline, CDR1 is MDHEN, CDR2 SYDVKM. The CDR3 spans 12 residues. The CDR3, as DNA: TGTGCCAGCAGATCCTGGGAGTACGAGCAGTACTTC. Translation: CASRSWEYEQYF.

This clone was observed a single time. The rearrangement links TRBV18 to TRBJ2-1; unclear D gene. Deletions cut 0 bases from V and 12 bases from J, with 12 bases between. CDR1 is KGHSH and CDR2 is LQKENI in the germline V gene. The CDR3 is made up of 13 amino acids. The CDR3 coding sequence is TGTGCCAGCTCACCACCGGCCCTAGGTTGGCAGTTCTTC. Its protein is CASSPPALGWQFF.

V and J are TRBV5-1 and TRBJ2-5; TRBD1 matches at 7 bases. The CDR3 is made up of 13 amino acids. Germline V gives CDR1 SGHRS, CDR2 YFSETQ. V shed 5 bases and J 3 bases; nucleotides not matched to a gene: 4. The chain's CDR3 is CASRTGTEETQYF. In DNA, the CDR3 is TGCGCCAGCAGAACCGGGACAGAAGAGACCCAGTACTTC.